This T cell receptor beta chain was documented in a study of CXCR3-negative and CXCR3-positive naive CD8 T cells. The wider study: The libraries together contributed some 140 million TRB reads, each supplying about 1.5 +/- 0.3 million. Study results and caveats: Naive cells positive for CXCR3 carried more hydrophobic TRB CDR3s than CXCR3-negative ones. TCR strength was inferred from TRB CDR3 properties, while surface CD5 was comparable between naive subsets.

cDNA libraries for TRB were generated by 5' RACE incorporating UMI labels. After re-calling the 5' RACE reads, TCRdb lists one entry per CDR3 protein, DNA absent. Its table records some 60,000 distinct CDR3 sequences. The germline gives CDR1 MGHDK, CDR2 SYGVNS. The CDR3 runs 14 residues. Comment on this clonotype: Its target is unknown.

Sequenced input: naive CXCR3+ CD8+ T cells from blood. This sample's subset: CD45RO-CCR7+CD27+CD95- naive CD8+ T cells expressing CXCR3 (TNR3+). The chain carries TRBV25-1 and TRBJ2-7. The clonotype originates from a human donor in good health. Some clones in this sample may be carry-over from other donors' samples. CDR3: CASSGYRTSYEQYF.